The clone carrying this T cell receptor (beta chain) was counted once. The antigen remains undetermined. This CDR3 comprises 13 residues. V lost 1 base and J 4 bases, leaving 7 bases between the germline ends. Germline V lookup: CDR1 SEHNR, CDR2 FQNEAQ (reference sequence). These donors, healthy bone marrow donors, were studied. The data are from a study of cytomegalovirus exposure and HLA in healthy donors. Overall study findings and caveats: Cytomegalovirus status, reportedly, was diagnosed with high specificity and sensitivity by the classifier. In a later analysis, an Asian-associated ancestry cluster reportedly showed fewer N-insertions than the approximately 610-donor mean.

Researchers ran the PCR with 60 Vbeta and 13 Jbeta primers. Method: immunoSEQ multiplex PCR; TCRdb's copy keeps in-frame clones and lacks some. The sample consists of 180,000 or so clones, 80% of them appearing once. The J gene is TRBJ2-5, the V gene TRBV7-9, with D possibly TRBD1 on 5 matching bases. The clonotype comes from a girl aged 5-17 years in good health and CMV-seropositive. The sample taken for sequencing was PBMCs. The CDR3 region is CASSLGTIETQYF. In nucleotides, the CDR3 is TGTGCCAGCAGCTTAGGGACAATAGAGACCCAGTACTTC.